This T cell receptor (beta chain) stems from a study of shared clonotypes between healthy human individuals. This CDR3 contains 16 residues. The V segment lost 3 bases and the J segment 1 base; nucleotides outside the gene matches: 7. CDR1 is SEHNR and CDR2 is FQNEAQ in the germline V gene (reference sequence). Produced via immunoSEQ multiplex PCR; TCRdb's table is partial and in-frame only. This table has roughly 1,000,000 clones, around 78% appearing once. The TCR was taken from a man younger than 35 in good health. Some clones in this sample may be carry-over from other donors' samples. Specimen: memory CD4+ T cells from PBMCs. Documented subset: CD45RA-negative fraction. The chain links TRBV7-9 to TRBJ1-1, with TRBD1 identical over 8 bases. The CDR3 DNA follows: TGTGCCAGCAGCTTTGATTCCGGGACAGGGAACACTGAAGCTTTCTTT. Translation gives CASSFDSGTGNTEAFF.